This T cell receptor (beta chain) was sequenced during a study of shared clonotypes between healthy human individuals. The ends were cut back, 2 bases at V and 6 bases at J, with 10 bases in the middle. CDR3 size: 14 residues. The V gene's germline CDR1 is MDHEN and CDR2 SYDVKM. Each cell subset's genomic DNA was divided evenly among several immunoSEQ plates. Per the study methods: As immunoSEQ supplied junction-only sequences (without quality scores), filtering differed. TCRdb keeps only in-frame clones here, not all; method: immunoSEQ multiplex PCR. The V and J calls and the clone size are those of that table, but D and trimming were determined from the DNA. The sample shows about 2.1 million clones, about 93% of them seen only once. Naive CD8 cells lacked CD45RO, underwent positive selection for CCR7 and left out terminally differentiated effector memory CD45RA+ cells. Recent acute infections and vaccinations were absent in the healthy HIV-negative adult donors. Those who donated, Caucasian adults without exception, all lived in Nashville, Tennessee.

Sequenced: naive CD8+ T cells from PBMCs. This clonotype originated in a man between 18 and 29 years old in good health. Some clones in this sample may be carry-over from other donors' samples. The J gene is TRBJ1-4, the V gene TRBV28, with D perhaps matching TRBD1 (5 bases). Here the CDR3 reads CASSLRGGDEKLFF. The CDR3 nucleotides read TGTGCCAGCAGTTTAAGGGGCGGGGATGAAAAACTGTTTTTT.